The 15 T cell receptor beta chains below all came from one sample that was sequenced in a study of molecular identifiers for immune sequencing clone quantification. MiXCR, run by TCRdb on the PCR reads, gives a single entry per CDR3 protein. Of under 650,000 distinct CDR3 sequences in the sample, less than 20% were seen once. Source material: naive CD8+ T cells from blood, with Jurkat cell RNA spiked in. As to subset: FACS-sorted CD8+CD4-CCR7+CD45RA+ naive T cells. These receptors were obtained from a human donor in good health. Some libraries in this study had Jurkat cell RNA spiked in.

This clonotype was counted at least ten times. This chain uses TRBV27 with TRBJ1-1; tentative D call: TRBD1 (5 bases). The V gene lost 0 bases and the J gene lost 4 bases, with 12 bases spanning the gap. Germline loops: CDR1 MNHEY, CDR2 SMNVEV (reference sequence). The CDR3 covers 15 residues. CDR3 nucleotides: TGTGCCAGCAGTTTATCAGGGGCTCTCGGCACTGAAGCTTTCTTT. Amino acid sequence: CASSLSGALGTEAFF.

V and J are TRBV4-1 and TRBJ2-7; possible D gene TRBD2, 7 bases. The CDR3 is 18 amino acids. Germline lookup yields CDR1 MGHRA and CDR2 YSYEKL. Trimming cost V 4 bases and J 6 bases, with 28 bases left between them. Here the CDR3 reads CASSPGREQGPTNCEQYF. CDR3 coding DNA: TGCGCCAGCAGCCCTGGGAGGGAACAGGGACCAACCAACTGCGAGCAGTACTTC.

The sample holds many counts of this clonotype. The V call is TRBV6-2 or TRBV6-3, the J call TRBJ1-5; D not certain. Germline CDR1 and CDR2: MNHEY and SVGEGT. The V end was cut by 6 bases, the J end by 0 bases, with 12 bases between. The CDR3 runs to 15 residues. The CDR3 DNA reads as TGTGCCAGCAGCCCCGGGTTGGTTAGCAATCAGCCCCAGCATTTT. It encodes CASSPGLVSNQPQHF.

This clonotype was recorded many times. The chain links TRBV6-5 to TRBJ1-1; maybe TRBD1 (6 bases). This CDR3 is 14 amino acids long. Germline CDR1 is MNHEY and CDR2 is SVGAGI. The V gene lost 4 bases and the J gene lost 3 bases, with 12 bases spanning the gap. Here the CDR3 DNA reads TGTGCCAGCAGTTGGAAAGGGGGGGACACTGAAGCTTTCTTT. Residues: CASSWKGGDTEAFF.

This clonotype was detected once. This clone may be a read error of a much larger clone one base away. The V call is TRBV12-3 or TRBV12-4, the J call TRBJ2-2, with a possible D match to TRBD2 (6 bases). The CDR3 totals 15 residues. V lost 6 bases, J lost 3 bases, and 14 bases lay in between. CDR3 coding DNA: TGTGCCAGCAGCACCCTGGGCGGGGACACCGGGGAGCTGTTTTTT. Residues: CASSTLGGDTGELFF.

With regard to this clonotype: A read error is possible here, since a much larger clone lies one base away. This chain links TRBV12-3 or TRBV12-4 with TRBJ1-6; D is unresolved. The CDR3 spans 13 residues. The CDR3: CACSDVENSPLHF. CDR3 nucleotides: TGTGCCTGCAGCGACGTAGAAAATTCACCCCTCCACTTT.

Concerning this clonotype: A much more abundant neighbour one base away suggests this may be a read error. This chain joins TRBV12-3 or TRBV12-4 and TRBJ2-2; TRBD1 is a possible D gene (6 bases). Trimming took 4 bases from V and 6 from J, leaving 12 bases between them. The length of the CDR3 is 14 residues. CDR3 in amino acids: CASSSGVHAGELFF. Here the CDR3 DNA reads TGTGCCAGCAGTTCAGGGGTGCACGCCGGGGAGCTGTTTTTT.

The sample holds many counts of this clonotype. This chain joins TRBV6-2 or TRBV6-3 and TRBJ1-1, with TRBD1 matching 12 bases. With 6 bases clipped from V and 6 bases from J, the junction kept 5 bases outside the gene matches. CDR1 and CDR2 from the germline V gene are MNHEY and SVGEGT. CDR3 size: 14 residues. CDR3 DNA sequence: TGTGCCAGCAGCTACGGGACAGGGGGCTCTGAAGCTTTCTTT. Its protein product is CASSYGTGGSEAFF.

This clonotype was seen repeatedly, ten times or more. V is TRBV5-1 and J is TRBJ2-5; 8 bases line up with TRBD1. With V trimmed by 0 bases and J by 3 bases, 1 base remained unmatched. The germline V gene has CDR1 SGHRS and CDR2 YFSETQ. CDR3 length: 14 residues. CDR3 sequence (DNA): TGCGCCAGCAGCTTGGAACAGGGGGAAGAGACCCAGTACTTC. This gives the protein CASSLEQGEETQYF.

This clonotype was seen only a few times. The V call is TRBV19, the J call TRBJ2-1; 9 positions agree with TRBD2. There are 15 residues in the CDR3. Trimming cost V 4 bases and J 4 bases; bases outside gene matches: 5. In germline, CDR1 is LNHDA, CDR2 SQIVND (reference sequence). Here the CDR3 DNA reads TGTGCCAGTAGTACCGGGACTAGCTTTTACAATGAGCAGTTCTTC. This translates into CASSTGTSFYNEQFF.

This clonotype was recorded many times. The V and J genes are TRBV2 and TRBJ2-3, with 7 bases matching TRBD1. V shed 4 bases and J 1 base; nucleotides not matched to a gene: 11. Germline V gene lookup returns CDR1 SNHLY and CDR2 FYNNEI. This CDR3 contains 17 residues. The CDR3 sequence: CASSAQIQGYGTDTQYF. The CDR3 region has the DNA TGTGCCAGCAGTGCTCAAATACAGGGGTACGGCACAGATACGCAGTATTTT. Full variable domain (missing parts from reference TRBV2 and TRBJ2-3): EPEVTQTPSHQVTQMGQEVILRCVPISNHLYFYWYRQILGQKVEFLVSFYNNEISEKSEIFDDQFSVERPDGSNFTLKIRSTKLEDSAMYFCASSAQIQGYGTDTQYFGPGTRLTVL.

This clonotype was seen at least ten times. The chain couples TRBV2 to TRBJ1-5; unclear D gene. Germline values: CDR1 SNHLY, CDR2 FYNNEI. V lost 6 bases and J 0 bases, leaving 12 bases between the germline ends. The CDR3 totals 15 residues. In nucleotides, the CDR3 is TGTGCCAGCAGGCGATCAGGTTATAGCAATCAGCCCCAGCATTTT. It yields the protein CASRRSGYSNQPQHF.

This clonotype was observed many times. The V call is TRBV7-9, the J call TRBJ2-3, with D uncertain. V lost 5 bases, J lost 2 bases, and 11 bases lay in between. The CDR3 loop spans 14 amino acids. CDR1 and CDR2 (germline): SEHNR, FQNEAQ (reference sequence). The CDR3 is CASSPTSITDTQYF. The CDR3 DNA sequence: TGTGCCAGCAGCCCCACATCCATCACAGATACGCAGTATTTT. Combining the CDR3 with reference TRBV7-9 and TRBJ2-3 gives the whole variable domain DTGVSQNPRHKITKRGQNVTFRCDPISEHNRLYWYRQTLGQGPEFLTYFQNEAQLEKSRLLSDRFSAERPKGSFSTLEIQRTEQGDSAMYLCASSPTSITDTQYFGPGTRLTVL.

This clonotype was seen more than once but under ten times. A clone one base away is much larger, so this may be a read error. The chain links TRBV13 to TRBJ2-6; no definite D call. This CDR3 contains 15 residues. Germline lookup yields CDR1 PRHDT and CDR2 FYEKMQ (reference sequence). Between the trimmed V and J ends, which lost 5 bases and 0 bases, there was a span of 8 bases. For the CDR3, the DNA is TGTGCCAGCAGCGCCCGAAGCTCTGGGGCCAACGTCCTGACTTTC. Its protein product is CASSARSSGANVLTF.

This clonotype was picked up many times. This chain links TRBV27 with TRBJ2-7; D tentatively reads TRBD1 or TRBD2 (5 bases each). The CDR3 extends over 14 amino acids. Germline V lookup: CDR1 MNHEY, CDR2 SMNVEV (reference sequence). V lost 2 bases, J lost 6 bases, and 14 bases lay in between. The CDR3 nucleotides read TGTGCCAGCAGTTTAGGTCAGAGGGGCTTCGAGCAGTACTTC. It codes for CASSLGQRGFEQYF.